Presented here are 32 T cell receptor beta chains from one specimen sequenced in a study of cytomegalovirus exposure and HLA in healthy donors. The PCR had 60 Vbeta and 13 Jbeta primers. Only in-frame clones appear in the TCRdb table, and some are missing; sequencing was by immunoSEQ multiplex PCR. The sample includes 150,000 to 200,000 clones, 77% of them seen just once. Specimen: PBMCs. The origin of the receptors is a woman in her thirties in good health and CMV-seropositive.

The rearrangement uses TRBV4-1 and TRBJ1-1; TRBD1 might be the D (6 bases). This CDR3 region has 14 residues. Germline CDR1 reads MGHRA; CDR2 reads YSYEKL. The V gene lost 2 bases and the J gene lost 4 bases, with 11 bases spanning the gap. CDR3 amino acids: CASSQIIRGTEAFF. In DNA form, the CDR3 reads TGCGCCAGCAGCCAAATAATCAGGGGCACTGAAGCTTTCTTT.

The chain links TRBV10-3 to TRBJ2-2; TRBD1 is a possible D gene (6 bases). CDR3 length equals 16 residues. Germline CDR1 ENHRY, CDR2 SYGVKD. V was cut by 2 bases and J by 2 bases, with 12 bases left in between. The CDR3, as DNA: TGTGCCATCAGTGAGATATCAGGGGCCAACACCGGGGAGCTGTTTTTT. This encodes CAISEISGANTGELFF.

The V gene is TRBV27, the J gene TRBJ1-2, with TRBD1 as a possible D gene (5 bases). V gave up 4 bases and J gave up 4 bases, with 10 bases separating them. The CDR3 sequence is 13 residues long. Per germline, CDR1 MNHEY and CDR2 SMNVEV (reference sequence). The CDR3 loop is CASSSGIRYGYTF. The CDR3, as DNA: TGTGCCAGCAGTTCAGGGATCCGCTATGGCTACACCTTC.

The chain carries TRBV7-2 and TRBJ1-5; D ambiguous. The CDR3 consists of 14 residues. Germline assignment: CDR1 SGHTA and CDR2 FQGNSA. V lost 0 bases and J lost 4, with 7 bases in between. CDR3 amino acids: CASSLANGNQPQHF. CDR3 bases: TGTGCCAGCAGCTTAGCAAACGGGAATCAGCCCCAGCATTTT.

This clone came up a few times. The CDR3 sequence: CASSRTTSLTDTQYF. CDR3 bases: TGCGCCAGCAGCCGAACGACAAGCCTCACAGATACGCAGTATTTT. The V and J genes are TRBV4-3 and TRBJ2-3; no clear D. Between the trimmed V and J ends, which lost 4 bases and 2 bases, there was a span of 13 bases. The CDR3 is 15 residues long. Germline CDR1 is LGHNA and CDR2 is YSLEER.

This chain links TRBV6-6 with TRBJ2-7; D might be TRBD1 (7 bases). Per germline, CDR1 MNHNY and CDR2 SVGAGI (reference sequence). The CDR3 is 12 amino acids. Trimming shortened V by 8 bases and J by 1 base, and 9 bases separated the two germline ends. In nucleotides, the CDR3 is TGTGCCAGCGCGGGACAGTCCTACGAGCAGTACTTC. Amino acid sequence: CASAGQSYEQYF.

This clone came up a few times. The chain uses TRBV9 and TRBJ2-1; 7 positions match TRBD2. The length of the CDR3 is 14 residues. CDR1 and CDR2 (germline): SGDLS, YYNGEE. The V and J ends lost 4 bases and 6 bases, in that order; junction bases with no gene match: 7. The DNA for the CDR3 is TGTGCCAGCAGCTTCGGACTAGGTGGCAATGAGCAGTTCTTC. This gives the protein CASSFGLGGNEQFF.

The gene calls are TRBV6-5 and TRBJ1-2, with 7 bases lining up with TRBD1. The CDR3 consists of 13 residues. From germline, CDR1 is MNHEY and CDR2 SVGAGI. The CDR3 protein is CVSGDRAAGGYTF. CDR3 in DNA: TGTGTGTCGGGCGACAGGGCCGCGGGTGGCTACACCTTC.

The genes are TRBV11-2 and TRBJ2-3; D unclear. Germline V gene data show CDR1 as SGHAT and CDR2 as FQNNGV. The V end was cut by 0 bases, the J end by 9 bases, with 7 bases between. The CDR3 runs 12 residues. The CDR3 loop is CASSLDRLTQYF. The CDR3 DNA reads TGTGCCAGCAGCTTAGATCGTCTAACGCAGTATTTT. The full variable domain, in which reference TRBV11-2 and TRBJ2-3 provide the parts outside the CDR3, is EAGVAQSPRYKIIEKRQSVAFWCNPISGHATLYWYQQILGQGPKLLIQFQNNGVVDDSQLPKDRFSAERLKGVDSTLKIQPAKLEDSAVYLCASSLDRLTQYFGPGTRLTVL.

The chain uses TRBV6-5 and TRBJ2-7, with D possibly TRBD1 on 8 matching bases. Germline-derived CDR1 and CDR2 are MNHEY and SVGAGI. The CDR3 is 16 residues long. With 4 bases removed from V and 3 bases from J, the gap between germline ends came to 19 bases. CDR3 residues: CASSSGQGAGVYEQYF. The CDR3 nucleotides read TGTGCCAGCAGTTCTGGACAGGGCGCGGGGGTCTACGAGCAGTACTTC.

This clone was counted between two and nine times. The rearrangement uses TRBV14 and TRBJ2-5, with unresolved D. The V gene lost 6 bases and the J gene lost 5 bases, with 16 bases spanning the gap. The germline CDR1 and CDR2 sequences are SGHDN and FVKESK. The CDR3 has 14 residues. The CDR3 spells CASRLSGFRETQYF. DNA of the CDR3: TGTGCCAGCAGGCTTTCGGGTTTCCGCGAGACCCAGTACTTC. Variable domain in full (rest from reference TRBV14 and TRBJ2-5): EAGVTQFPSHSVIEKGQTVTLRCDPISGHDNLYWYRRVMGKEIKFLLHFVKESKQDESGMPNNRFLAERTGGTYSTLKVQPAELEDSGVYFCASRLSGFRETQYFGPGTRLLVL.

The CDR3 nucleotides are TGTAGTTCAGGGCGCCACACAGATACGCAGTATTTT. Translated: CSSGRHTDTQYF. The rearrangement uses TRBV11-2 and TRBJ2-3; weak D call: TRBD1 (5 bases). Per the germline V gene, CDR1 is SGHAT and CDR2 is FQNNGV. This CDR3 comprises 12 residues. Full variable domain (outside the CDR3, taken from reference TRBV11-2 and TRBJ2-3): EAGVAQSPRYKIIEKRQSVAFWCNPISGHATLYWYQQILGQGPKLLIQFQNNGVVDDSQLPKDRFSAERLKGVDSTLKIQPAKLEDSAVYLCSSGRHTDTQYFGPGTRLTVL.

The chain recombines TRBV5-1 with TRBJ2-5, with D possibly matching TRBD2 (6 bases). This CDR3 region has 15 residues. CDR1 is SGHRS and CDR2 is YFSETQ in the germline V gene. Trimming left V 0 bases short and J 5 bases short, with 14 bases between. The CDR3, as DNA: TGCGCCAGCAGCTTGGCCAGCGGACTACGCGAGACCCAGTACTTC. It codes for CASSLASGLRETQYF.

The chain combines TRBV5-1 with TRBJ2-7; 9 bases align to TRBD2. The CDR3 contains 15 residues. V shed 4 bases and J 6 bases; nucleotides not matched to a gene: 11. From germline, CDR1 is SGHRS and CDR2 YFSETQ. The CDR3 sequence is CASSRGASGIGEQYF. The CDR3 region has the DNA TGCGCCAGCAGCCGCGGGGCTAGCGGGATCGGCGAGCAGTACTTC. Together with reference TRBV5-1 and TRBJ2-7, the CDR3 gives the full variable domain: KAGVTQTPRYLIKTRGQQVTLSCSPISGHRSVSWYQQTPGQGLQFLFEYFSETQRNKGNFPGRFSGRQFSNSRSEMNVSTLELGDSALYLCASSRGASGIGEQYFGPGTRLTVT.

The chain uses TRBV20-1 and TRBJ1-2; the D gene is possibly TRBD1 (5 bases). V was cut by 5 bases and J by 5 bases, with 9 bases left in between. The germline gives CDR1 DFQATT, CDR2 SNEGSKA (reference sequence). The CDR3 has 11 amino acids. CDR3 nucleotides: TGCAGTGCTCATGGGGGGTATGGCTACACCTTC. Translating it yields CSAHGGYGYTF.

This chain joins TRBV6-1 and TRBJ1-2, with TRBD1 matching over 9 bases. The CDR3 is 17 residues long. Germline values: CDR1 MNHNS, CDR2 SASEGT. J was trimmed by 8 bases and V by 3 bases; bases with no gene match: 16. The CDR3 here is CASSERGTGSIGSGYTF. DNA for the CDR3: TGTGCCAGCAGTGAGAGGGGGACAGGGTCGATTGGGAGCGGCTACACCTTC.

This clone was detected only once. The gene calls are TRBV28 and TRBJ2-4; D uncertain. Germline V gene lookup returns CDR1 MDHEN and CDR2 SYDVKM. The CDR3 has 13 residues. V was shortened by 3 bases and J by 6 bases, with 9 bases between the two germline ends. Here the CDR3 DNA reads TGTGCCAGCAGTTTTTTGAGTTTAAACATTCAGTACTTC. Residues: CASSFLSLNIQYF.

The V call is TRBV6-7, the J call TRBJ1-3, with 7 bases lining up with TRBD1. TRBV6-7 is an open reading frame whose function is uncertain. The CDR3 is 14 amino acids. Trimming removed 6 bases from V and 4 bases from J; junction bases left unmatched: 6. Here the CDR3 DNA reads TGTGCCAGCAGCCACAGGGGCCTGGGAAACACCATATATTTT. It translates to CASSHRGLGNTIYF.

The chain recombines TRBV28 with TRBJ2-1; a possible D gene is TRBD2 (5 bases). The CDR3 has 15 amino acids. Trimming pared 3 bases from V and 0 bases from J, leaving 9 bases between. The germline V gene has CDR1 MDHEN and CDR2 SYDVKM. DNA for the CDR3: TGTGCCAGCAGTTTGCCCCGGGGCTCCTACAATGAGCAGTTCTTC. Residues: CASSLPRGSYNEQFF.

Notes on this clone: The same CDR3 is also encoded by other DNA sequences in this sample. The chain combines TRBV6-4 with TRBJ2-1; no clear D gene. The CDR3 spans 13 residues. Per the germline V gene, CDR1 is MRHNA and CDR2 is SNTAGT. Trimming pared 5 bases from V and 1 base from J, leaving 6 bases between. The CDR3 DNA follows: TGTGCCAGCAGTCCCGGGTCCTACAATGAGCAGTTCTTC. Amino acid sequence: CASSPGSYNEQFF.

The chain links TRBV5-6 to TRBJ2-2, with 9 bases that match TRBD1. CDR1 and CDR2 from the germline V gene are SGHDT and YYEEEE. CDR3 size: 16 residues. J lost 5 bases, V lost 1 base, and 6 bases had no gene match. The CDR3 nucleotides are TGTGCCAGCAGCTTGTTGGGACAGGGTGGAACCGGGGAGCTGTTTTTT. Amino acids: CASSLLGQGGTGELFF.

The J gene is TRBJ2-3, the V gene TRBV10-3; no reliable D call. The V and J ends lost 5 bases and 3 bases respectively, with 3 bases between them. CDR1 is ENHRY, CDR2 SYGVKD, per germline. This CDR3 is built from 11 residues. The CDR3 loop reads CAISSTDTQYF. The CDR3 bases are TGTGCCATCAGTTCTACAGATACGCAGTATTTT.

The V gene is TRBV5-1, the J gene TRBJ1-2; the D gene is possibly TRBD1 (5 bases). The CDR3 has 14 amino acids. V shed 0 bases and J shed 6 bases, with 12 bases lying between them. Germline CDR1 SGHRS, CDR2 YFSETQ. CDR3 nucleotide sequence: TGCGCCAGCAGCTTGGGGGCCGGCAGGGATGGCTACACCTTC. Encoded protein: CASSLGAGRDGYTF.

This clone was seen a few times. The CDR3 loop reads CAAGVGINTEAFF. The CDR3 nucleotides are TGTGCCGCCGGGGTAGGGATTAACACTGAAGCTTTCTTT. The chain is built from TRBV25-1 and TRBJ1-1; D unclear. Per the germline V gene, CDR1 is MGHDK and CDR2 is SYGVNS. Between the trimmed V and J ends, which lost 11 bases and 2 bases, there was a span of 15 bases. The CDR3 loop spans 13 amino acids.

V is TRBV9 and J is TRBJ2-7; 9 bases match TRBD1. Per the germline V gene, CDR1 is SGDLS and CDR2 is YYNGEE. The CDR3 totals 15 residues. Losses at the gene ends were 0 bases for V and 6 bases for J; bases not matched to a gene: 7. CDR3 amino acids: CASSVGTGADGEQYF. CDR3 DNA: TGTGCCAGCAGCGTAGGGACAGGGGCTGACGGCGAGCAGTACTTC.

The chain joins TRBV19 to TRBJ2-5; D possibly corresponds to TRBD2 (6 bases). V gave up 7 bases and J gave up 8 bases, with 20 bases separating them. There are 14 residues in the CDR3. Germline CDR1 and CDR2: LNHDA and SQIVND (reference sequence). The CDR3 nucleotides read TGTGCCAGTACCTCCGGGACTGCCACGTCAACCCAGTACTTC. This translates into CASTSGTATSTQYF.

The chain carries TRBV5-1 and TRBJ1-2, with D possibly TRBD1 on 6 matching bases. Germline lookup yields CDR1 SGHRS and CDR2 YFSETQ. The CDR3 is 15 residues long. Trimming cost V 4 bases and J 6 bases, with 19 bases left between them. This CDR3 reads CASSTQGGGADGYTF. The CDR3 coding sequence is TGCGCCAGCAGCACCCAAGGCGGGGGCGCAGATGGCTACACCTTC.

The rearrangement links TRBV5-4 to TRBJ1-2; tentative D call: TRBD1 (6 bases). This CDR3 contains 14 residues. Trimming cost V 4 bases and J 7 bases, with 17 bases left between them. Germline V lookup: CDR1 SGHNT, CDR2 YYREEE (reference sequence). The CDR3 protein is CASSPGDPPGGYTF. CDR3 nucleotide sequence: TGTGCCAGCAGCCCAGGGGATCCCCCGGGTGGCTACACCTTC.

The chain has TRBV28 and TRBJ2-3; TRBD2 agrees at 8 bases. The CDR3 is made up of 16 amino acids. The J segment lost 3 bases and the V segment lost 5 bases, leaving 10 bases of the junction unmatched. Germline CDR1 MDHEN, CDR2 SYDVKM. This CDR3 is CASSPLGGGRTDTQYF. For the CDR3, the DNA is TGTGCCAGCAGTCCTCTCGGGGGGGGACGGACAGATACGCAGTATTTT. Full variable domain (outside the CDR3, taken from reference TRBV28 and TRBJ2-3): DVKVTQSSRYLVKRTGEKVFLECVQDMDHENMFWYRQDPGLGLRLIYFSYDVKMKEKGDIPEGYSVSREKKERFSLILESASTNQTSMYLCASSPLGGGRTDTQYFGPGTRLTVL.

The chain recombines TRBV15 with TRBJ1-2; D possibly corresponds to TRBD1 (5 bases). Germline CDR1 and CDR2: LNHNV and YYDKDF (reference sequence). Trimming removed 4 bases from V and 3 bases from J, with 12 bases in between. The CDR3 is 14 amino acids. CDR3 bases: TGTGCCACCAGCACCGATCAGGGTGACTATGGCTACACCTTC. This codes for CATSTDQGDYGYTF.

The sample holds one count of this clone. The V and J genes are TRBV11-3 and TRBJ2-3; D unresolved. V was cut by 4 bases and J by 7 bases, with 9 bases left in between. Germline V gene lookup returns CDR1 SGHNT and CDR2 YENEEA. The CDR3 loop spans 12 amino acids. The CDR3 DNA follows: TGTGCCAGCAGCTCCTTCGTAAATACGCAGTATTTT. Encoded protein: CASSSFVNTQYF.

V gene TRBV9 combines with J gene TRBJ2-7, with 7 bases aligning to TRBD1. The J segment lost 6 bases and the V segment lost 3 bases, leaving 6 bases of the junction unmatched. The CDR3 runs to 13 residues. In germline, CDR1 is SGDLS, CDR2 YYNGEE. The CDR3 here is CASSEGATLEQYF. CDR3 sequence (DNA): TGTGCCAGCAGCGAGGGGGCAACTCTCGAGCAGTACTTC.